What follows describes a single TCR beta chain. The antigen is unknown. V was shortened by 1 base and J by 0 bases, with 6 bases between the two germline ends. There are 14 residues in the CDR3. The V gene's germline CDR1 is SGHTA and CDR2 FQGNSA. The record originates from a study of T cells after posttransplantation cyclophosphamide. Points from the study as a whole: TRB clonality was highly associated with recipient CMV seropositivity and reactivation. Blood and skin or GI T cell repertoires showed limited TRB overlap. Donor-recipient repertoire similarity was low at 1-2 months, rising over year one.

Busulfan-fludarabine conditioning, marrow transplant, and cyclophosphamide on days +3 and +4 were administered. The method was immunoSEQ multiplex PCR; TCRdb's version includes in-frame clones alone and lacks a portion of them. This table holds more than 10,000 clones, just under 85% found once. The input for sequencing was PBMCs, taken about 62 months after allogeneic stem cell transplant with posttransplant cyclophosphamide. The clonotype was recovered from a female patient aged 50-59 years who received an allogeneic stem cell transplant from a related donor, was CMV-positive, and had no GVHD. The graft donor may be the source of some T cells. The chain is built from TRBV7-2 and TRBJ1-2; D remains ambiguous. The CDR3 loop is CASSLGRANYGYTF. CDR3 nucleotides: TGTGCCAGCAGCTTAGGCCGGGCTAACTATGGCTACACCTTC.